A selection of T cell receptor beta chains follows, all from one sample in a study of cytomegalovirus exposure and HLA in healthy donors. This table comes from immunoSEQ multiplex PCR, and its TCRdb copy is limited to in-frame clones, with some not included. The sample carries 150,000 to 200,000 clones, approximately 85% recorded once. Input material: PBMCs. The receptor source for this set is a woman aged 50 to 65 in good health and CMV-seronegative. CDR3s include the opening cysteine and the closing phenylalanine or tryptophan. A D gene is named only where the DNA matches it firmly. Rows give clone size only sometimes, using once, few, many, or a class for an expanded clone.

cdr3_aa | cdr3_nt | d_call | v_call | clone_size | j_call | cdr3_length
CASSFLGEGRRSSGNTGELFF | TGTGCCAGCAGTTTCCTCGGGGAAGGCAGGCGGTCTAGCGGTAACACCGGGGAGCTGTTTTTT | TRBD2 | TRBV28 | . | TRBJ2-2 | 21
CASSYSGTSVTYEQYF | TGTGCCAGCAGTTACTCGGGGACTAGCGTTACTTACGAGCAGTACTTC | TRBD2 | TRBV6-6 | . | TRBJ2-7 | 16
CASSLEVRGNYEQYF | TGTGCCAGCAGCTTAGAGGTCAGGGGAAATTACGAGCAGTACTTC | . | TRBV7-8 | . | TRBJ2-7 | 15
CASRTGHNEKLFF | TGTGCCAGCAGGACAGGCCATAATGAAAAACTGTTTTTT | . | TRBV7-2 | once | TRBJ1-4 | 13
CASTKLAGFNGYTF | TGTGCCAGCACAAAACTCGCAGGGTTTAACGGCTACACCTTC | . | TRBV7-9 | . | TRBJ1-2 | 14
CASSPSGTVGSLEAFF | TGCGCCAGCAGCCCTTCCGGGACAGTTGGTTCTTTAGAAGCTTTCTTT | TRBD1 | TRBV5-1 | . | TRBJ1-1 | 16
CASRLGLASTDTQYF | TGTGCCAGCAGGCTAGGACTAGCTAGCACAGATACGCAGTATTTT | TRBD2 | TRBV7-9 | . | TRBJ2-3 | 15
CSVEAGTGVGEQFF | TGCAGCGTGGAGGCCGGGACAGGGGTCGGTGAGCAGTTCTTC | TRBD1 | TRBV29-1 | . | TRBJ2-1 | 14
CASSSDRVRGYTF | TGTGCCAGTAGTTCGGACAGGGTCCGGGGCTACACCTTC | TRBD1 | TRBV19 | . | TRBJ1-2 | 13
CATSRDRRPAGGQETQYF | TGTGCCACCAGCAGAGATCGGCGGCCAGCGGGAGGTCAAGAGACCCAGTACTTC | TRBD2 | TRBV15 | . | TRBJ2-5 | 18
CASSLGLAGGRREQYF | TGTGCCAGCAGCTTAGGACTAGCGGGAGGTAGGAGGGAGCAATATTTT | TRBD2 | TRBV7-2 | . | TRBJ2-3 | 16
CASSGGIIAGDHIGPDTQYF | TGCGCCAGCAGCGGCGGGATTATAGCGGGAGATCATATTGGGCCAGATACGCAGTATTTT | TRBD2 | TRBV10-2 | . | TRBJ2-3 | 20
CASSYTGFRSYEQYF | TGTGCCAGCAGCTATACAGGGTTTCGCTCCTACGAGCAGTACTTC | . | TRBV11-3 | . | TRBJ2-7 | 15
CASTRSGQGYEQYF | TGTGCCAGCACCCGATCCGGACAGGGCTACGAGCAGTACTTC | TRBD1 | TRBV2 | few | TRBJ2-7 | 14
CASSFGTENIQYF | TGTGCCAGCAGCTTCGGGACAGAAAACATTCAGTACTTC | TRBD1 | TRBV5-6 | . | TRBJ2-4 | 13
CATSRGGTSGTDTQYF | TGTGCCACCAGCAGAGGGGGGACTAGCGGGACCGATACGCAGTATTTT | TRBD2 | TRBV15 | once | TRBJ2-3 | 16
CASMASGAYNEQFF | TGTGCCAGTATGGCTAGCGGGGCCTACAATGAGCAGTTCTTC | TRBD2 | TRBV19 | . | TRBJ2-1 | 14
CASSYRWTATNEKLFF | TGTGCCAGCAGTTACCGTTGGACAGCAACTAATGAAAAACTGTTTTTT | . | TRBV27 | . | TRBJ1-4 | 16
CASSLVDSRDTQYF | TGTGCCAGCAGCTTGGTCGACAGCAGAGATACGCAGTATTTT | . | TRBV5-6 | . | TRBJ2-3 | 14
CASSLAGGYEQYF | TGTGCCAGCAGCCTCGCCGGGGGCTACGAGCAGTACTTC | . | TRBV7-2 | . | TRBJ2-7 | 13